A single sample is the source of the 27 T cell receptor beta chains below, sequenced in a study of shared clonotypes between healthy human individuals. Profiled with immunoSEQ multiplex PCR; TCRdb holds only in-frame clones, not every one. The sample records 300,000 or so clones, under 80% being singletons. The sequencing input was memory CD4+ T cells sorted from blood. The subset was: CD45RA-negative fraction. The receptor set was obtained from a man aged 25-45 years in good health.

This chain joins TRBV11-2 and TRBJ2-7; D gene unclear. CDR3 size: 16 residues. Germline loops: CDR1 SGHAT, CDR2 FQNNGV. V was cut by 2 bases and J by 2 bases, with 16 bases left in between. As DNA, the CDR3 is TGTGCCAGCAGCTTAAAACGTAGTGGGGTGCCCTACGAGCAGTACTTC. The encoded protein is CASSLKRSGVPYEQYF.

This chain joins TRBV6-6 and TRBJ2-3; D gene uncertain. This CDR3 is 14 amino acids long. Germline values: CDR1 MNHNY, CDR2 SVGAGI (reference sequence). The V end was cut by 4 bases, the J end by 2 bases, with 10 bases between. Written as DNA, the CDR3 is TGTGCCAGCAGTTCCGCCTCCAACACAGATACGCAGTATTTT. Its protein product is CASSSASNTDTQYF.

The chain links TRBV19 to TRBJ1-2, with D maybe TRBD1 (5 bases). V dropped 7 bases and J dropped 3 bases, with 15 bases sitting between them. Per germline, CDR1 LNHDA and CDR2 SQIVND (reference sequence). CDR3 size: 14 residues. In nucleotides, the CDR3 is TGTGCCAGTATAAAAACAGGAGCCGACTATGGCTACACCTTC. It yields the protein CASIKTGADYGYTF.

This clone has a count of ten or more. This chain links TRBV6-5 with TRBJ2-1; TRBD1 aligns across 11 bases. This CDR3 contains 15 residues. In germline, CDR1 is MNHEY, CDR2 SVGAGI. Trimming at V came to 2 bases and at J to 6 bases, leaving 3 bases not matched to a gene. The CDR3 spells CASSYGTGGINEQFF. CDR3 sequence (DNA): TGTGCCAGCAGTTACGGGACAGGGGGTATCAATGAGCAGTTCTTC.

The V and J genes are TRBV6-6 and TRBJ2-3; no clear D gene. The CDR3 spans 12 residues. V was trimmed by 5 bases and J by 2 bases, leaving 5 bases between them. CDR1 is MNHNY and CDR2 is SVGAGI in the germline V gene (reference sequence). The CDR3: CASSRVTDTQYF. CDR3 nucleotides: TGTGCCAGCAGTCGTGTCACAGATACGCAGTATTTT.

J is TRBJ1-1 and V is TRBV4-3; no clear D gene. The length of the CDR3 is 15 residues. V was clipped by 1 base and J by 2 bases, with 11 bases between them. Germline V gene sequence: CDR1 LGHNA, CDR2 YSLEER. The DNA for the CDR3 is TGCGCCAGCAGCCAAGCCCGGGCCGTCAACACTGAAGCTTTCTTT. It yields the protein CASSQARAVNTEAFF.

CDR3 sequence: CASSWTNSGRANEQFF. In DNA form, the CDR3 reads TGTGCCAGCAGTTGGACTAACAGCGGGAGGGCTAATGAGCAGTTCTTC. J is TRBJ2-1 and V is TRBV6-6; TRBD2 matches at 10 bases. Trimming removed 4 bases from V and 7 bases from J; junction bases left unmatched: 10. This CDR3 spans 16 amino acids. The germline gives CDR1 MNHNY, CDR2 SVGAGI (reference sequence).

This sequence joins TRBV11-2 and TRBJ2-2, with D unresolved. V lost 0 bases and J lost 6, with 8 bases in between. From germline, CDR1 is SGHAT and CDR2 FQNNGV. CDR3 length: 14 residues. The CDR3, as DNA: TGTGCCAGCAGCTTAGAGGCGATAGCCGGGGAGCTGTTTTTT. This translates into CASSLEAIAGELFF.

This clone appeared a single time. This rearrangement joins TRBV5-1 to TRBJ1-2; 7 bases map to TRBD1. Unmatched junction bases numbered 7, after V lost 0 bases and J lost 5 bases. CDR1 SGHRS and CDR2 YFSETQ come from the germline V gene. CDR3 size: 15 residues. CDR3 protein: CASSLDVRGRYGYTF. DNA for the CDR3: TGCGCCAGCAGCTTGGACGTCAGGGGGAGGTATGGCTACACCTTC.

This clone came up once. A single base separates this from a much larger clone, so it may be a read error. This CDR3 is also generated by other DNA sequences in the sample. This chain links TRBV2 with TRBJ2-3; D gene unclear. The CDR3 has 12 residues. V was clipped by 6 bases and J by 6 bases, with 10 bases between them. CDR1 and CDR2 (germline): SNHLY, FYNNEI. CDR3 loop: CASSNRRDTQYF. The CDR3 coding sequence is TGTGCCAGCAGCAACCGAAGGGATACGCAGTATTTT.

The chain links TRBV30 to TRBJ2-3; no reliable D call. V gave up 3 bases and J gave up 4 bases, with 11 bases separating them. This CDR3 is 13 amino acids long. Germline values: CDR1 GTSNPN, CDR2 SVGIG (reference sequence). CDR3 sequence reads: CAWRNVGADTQYF. CDR3 in DNA: TGTGCCTGGAGAAACGTAGGAGCAGATACGCAGTATTTT.

The chain joins TRBV5-1 to TRBJ1-2, with TRBD1 matching over 8 bases. Germline CDR1 is SGHRS and CDR2 is YFSETQ. Unmatched junction bases numbered 15, after V lost 3 bases and J lost 8 bases. This CDR3 spans 16 amino acids. This CDR3 reads CASSSGVTGGELGYTF. CDR3 DNA: TGCGCCAGCAGCTCAGGAGTCACAGGGGGAGAACTCGGCTACACCTTC.

V is TRBV6-1 and J is TRBJ1-1; 9 bases align to TRBD1. The V gene's germline CDR1 is MNHNS and CDR2 SASEGT. The V segment lost 5 bases and the J segment 5 bases; nucleotides outside the gene matches: 6. There are 14 residues in the CDR3. The CDR3 coding sequence is TGTGCCAGCAGTAATACAGGGGGCCGTACTGAAGCTTTCTTT. Protein: CASSNTGGRTEAFF.

J is TRBJ2-7 and V is TRBV5-1, with TRBD1 matching 7 bases. Germline trimming cut 0 bases from V and 4 bases from J; bases unmatched to any gene: 4. The length of the CDR3 is 14 residues. Germline V CDR1 and CDR2: SGHRS, YFSETQ. CDR3 DNA sequence: TGCGCCAGCAGCTTGGACAGGGGTGTTTACGAGCAGTACTTC. Translating gives CASSLDRGVYEQYF.

The chain couples TRBV11-3 to TRBJ2-1; 9 bases are shared with TRBD1. V dropped 5 bases and J dropped 5; count of bases not matched to a gene: 7. The CDR3 extends over 15 amino acids. The germline V gene encodes CDR1 SGHNT and CDR2 YENEEA. The CDR3 region has the DNA TGTGCCAGCAGCCGCGGACAGGGGACCCACAATGAGCAGTTCTTC. It specifies CASSRGQGTHNEQFF.

This sequence joins TRBV2 and TRBJ1-5; D may be TRBD1 (6 bases). The CDR3 length is 13 residues. Germline values: CDR1 SNHLY, CDR2 FYNNEI. Trimming removed 7 bases at V and 4 bases at J, with 11 bases between. CDR3 amino acids: CASIRGRNQPQHF. The CDR3 DNA reads TGTGCCAGCATCAGGGGAAGAAATCAGCCCCAGCATTTT.

This clone was seen a few times. The chain has TRBV7-9 and TRBJ1-2, with D possibly matching TRBD1 (5 bases). Germline CDR1 is SEHNR and CDR2 is FQNEAQ (reference sequence). CDR3 size: 13 residues. The ends were cut back, 1 base at V and 8 bases at J, with 11 bases in the middle. CDR3 nucleotide sequence: TGTGCCAGCAGCTTAGAAGGGGCTGGGGGCTACACCTTC. It translates to CASSLEGAGGYTF.

The CDR3 sequence is CASSVTGEGFEKLFF. The CDR3 DNA reads as TGTGCCAGCAGCGTTACAGGGGAAGGTTTTGAAAAACTGTTTTTT. The chain recombines TRBV7-6 with TRBJ1-4, with 7 positions matching TRBD1. The CDR3 runs 15 residues. V lost 5 bases and J lost 7; bases outside the gene matches: 10. Germline-derived CDR1 and CDR2 are SGHVS and FNYEAQ. Filled out from reference TRBV7-6 and TRBJ1-4, the complete variable domain reads GAGVSQSPRYKVTKRGQDVALRCDPISGHVSLYWYRQALGQGPEFLTYFNYEAQQDKSGLPNDRFSAERPEGSISTLTIQRTEQRDSAMYRCASSVTGEGFEKLFFGSGTQLSVL.

V is TRBV2 and J is TRBJ1-5, with 8 bases matching TRBD1. Trimming took 4 bases from V and 3 from J; bases not matched to a gene: 5. The CDR3 is made up of 15 amino acids. Per the germline V gene, CDR1 is SNHLY and CDR2 is FYNNEI. The DNA for the CDR3 is TGTGCCAGCAGTGGTACAGGGGGAAACAATCAGCCCCAGCATTTT. Protein sequence: CASSGTGGNNQPQHF.

This chain uses TRBV25-1 with TRBJ2-3; 7 nucleotides agree with TRBD2. Germline V gene sequence: CDR1 MGHDK, CDR2 SYGVNS. The CDR3 sequence is 15 residues long. V lost 2 bases to trimming and J lost 4 bases; unmatched junction nucleotides: 6. The CDR3: CASSEAVLAADTQYF. The CDR3 bases are TGTGCCAGCAGTGAAGCCGTGCTAGCGGCAGATACGCAGTATTTT.

The J gene is TRBJ2-3, the V gene TRBV6-1, with a weak D call TRBD2 (5 bases). Trimming shortened V by 1 base and J by 6 bases, and 14 bases separated the two germline ends. Germline-derived CDR1 and CDR2 are MNHNS and SASEGT. This CDR3 region has 15 residues. CDR3 sequence reads: CASSEVWGVPDTQYF. The CDR3 nucleotides are TGTGCCAGCAGTGAAGTCTGGGGAGTGCCGGATACGCAGTATTTT.

Details on this clone: Other DNA sequences in the sample encode the same CDR3. For the CDR3, the DNA is TGTGCCAGCAGCTCTGGAGGGTCCAGCGGGAGCTACGAGCAGTACTTC. Encoded protein: CASSSGGSSGSYEQYF. This chain links TRBV5-4 with TRBJ2-7, with 8 nucleotides matching TRBD2. V shed 3 bases and J 3 bases; nucleotides not matched to a gene: 11. CDR3 size: 16 residues. The germline V gene has CDR1 SGHNT and CDR2 YYREEE (reference sequence).

Concerning this clone itself: Other nucleotide sequences in the sample specify the same CDR3. The chain is built from TRBV28 and TRBJ2-3, with unresolved D. The CDR3 is 14 amino acids. CDR1 MDHEN and CDR2 SYDVKM come from the germline V gene. Deletions cut 2 bases from V and 3 bases from J, with 9 bases between. CDR3 sequence reads: CASSLRRSTDTQYF. Here the CDR3 DNA reads TGTGCCAGCAGTTTACGTAGATCGACAGATACGCAGTATTTT.

This clone turned up a few times. The J gene is TRBJ1-3, the V gene TRBV6-5, with 8 bases that match TRBD1. Germline values: CDR1 MNHEY, CDR2 SVGAGI. The CDR3 sequence is 13 residues long. J gave up 15 bases and V 4 bases, and 11 bases lay outside the gene matches. CDR3 protein: CASSSGQGANRYF. In DNA, the CDR3 is TGTGCCAGCAGTTCCGGACAGGGTGCGAACCGATATTTT.

This chain links TRBV27 with TRBJ2-7, with 7 bases that match TRBD1. CDR3 length: 14 residues. The germline V gene has CDR1 MNHEY and CDR2 SMNVEV (reference sequence). The V segment lost 5 bases and the J segment 2 bases; nucleotides outside the gene matches: 6. The CDR3 DNA reads TGTGCCAGCAGTGCCGCAGGGGGAACCTACGAGCAGTACTTC. Protein: CASSAAGGTYEQYF.

The chain uses TRBV29-1 and TRBJ1-1, with 9 nucleotides matching TRBD1. Per the germline V gene, CDR1 is SQVTM and CDR2 is ANQGSEA. Trimming removed 8 bases from V and 5 bases from J; junction bases left unmatched: 9. The CDR3 loop spans 13 amino acids. CDR3 bases: TGCAGCTCGACCGCGGGACAGGGAACTGAAGCTTTCTTT. Amino acid sequence: CSSTAGQGTEAFF. Combining the CDR3 with reference TRBV29-1 and TRBJ1-1 gives the whole variable domain SAVISQKPSRDICQRGTSLTIQCQVDSQVTMMFWYRQQPGQSLTLIATANQGSEATYESGFVIDKFPISRPNLTFSTLTVSNMSPEDSSIYLCSSTAGQGTEAFFGQGTRLTVV.

This clone was detected ten times or more. The V gene is TRBV2, the J gene TRBJ2-5; D call uncertain. V was pared by 4 bases and J by 0 bases, with 9 bases between. The germline CDR1 and CDR2 sequences are SNHLY and FYNNEI. The CDR3 has 14 residues. CDR3 coding DNA: TGTGCCAGCAGTGCCCAGACGGACCAAGAGACCCAGTACTTC. It codes for CASSAQTDQETQYF.